This T cell receptor (beta chain) was documented in a study of T cells in Graves' hyperthyroidism and ophthalmopathy. Amplified TCR beta CDR3 regions derived from RNA transcripts. Initially, a first-round RT-PCR of the TCR CDR3 employed the HTBI primer set. MiXCR, applied by TCRdb to the multiplex PCR reads, yields one record per CDR3 protein. This sample has roughly 580,000 distinct CDR3 sequences, with roughly 13% found just once. The ends were cut back, 3 bases at V and 7 bases at J, with 9 bases in the middle. The CDR3 consists of 12 residues. This clonotype was seen repeatedly, ten times or more.

J is TRBJ1-1 and V is TRBV12-3 or TRBV12-4; a possible D gene is TRBD1 (5 bases). Sequenced input: blood. This clonotype was obtained from a woman under 40 with Graves' hyperthyroidism that later progressed to Graves' ophthalmopathy. Here the CDR3 DNA reads TGTGCCAGCAGTTTGGGGCAGCTTGAAGCTTTCTTT. It yields the protein CASSLGQLEAFF.